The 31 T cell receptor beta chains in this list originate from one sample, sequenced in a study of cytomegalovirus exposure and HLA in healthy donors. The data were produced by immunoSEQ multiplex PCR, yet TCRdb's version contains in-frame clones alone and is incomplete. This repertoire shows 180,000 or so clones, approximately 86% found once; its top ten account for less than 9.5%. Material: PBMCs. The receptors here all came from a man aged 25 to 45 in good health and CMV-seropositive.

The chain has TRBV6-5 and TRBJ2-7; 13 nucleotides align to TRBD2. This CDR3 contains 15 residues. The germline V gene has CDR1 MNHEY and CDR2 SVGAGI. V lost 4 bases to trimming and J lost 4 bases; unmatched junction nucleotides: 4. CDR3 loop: CASSSGTSGTYEQYF. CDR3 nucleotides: TGTGCCAGCAGTTCCGGGACTAGCGGGACTTACGAGCAGTACTTC.

For the CDR3, the DNA is TGTGCCAGCAGCGTCGGGACAGGGCTCGGCGAGCAGTACTTC. It is translated as CASSVGTGLGEQYF. The gene calls are TRBV9 and TRBJ2-7; TRBD1 matches 9 bases. Germline lookup yields CDR1 SGDLS and CDR2 YYNGEE. The V segment lost 2 bases and the J segment 6 bases; nucleotides outside the gene matches: 6. The CDR3 covers 14 residues.

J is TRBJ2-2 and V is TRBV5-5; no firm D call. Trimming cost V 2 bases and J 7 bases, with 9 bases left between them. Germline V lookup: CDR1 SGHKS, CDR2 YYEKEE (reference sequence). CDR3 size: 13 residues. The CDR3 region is CASSLAQYGELFF. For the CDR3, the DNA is TGTGCCAGCAGCTTAGCGCAGTACGGGGAGCTGTTTTTT.

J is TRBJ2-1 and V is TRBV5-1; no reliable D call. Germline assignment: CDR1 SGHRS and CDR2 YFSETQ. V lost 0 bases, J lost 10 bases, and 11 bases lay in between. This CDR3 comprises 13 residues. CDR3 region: CASSLGPSSEQFF. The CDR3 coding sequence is TGCGCCAGCAGCTTGGGGCCCTCATCCGAGCAGTTCTTC.

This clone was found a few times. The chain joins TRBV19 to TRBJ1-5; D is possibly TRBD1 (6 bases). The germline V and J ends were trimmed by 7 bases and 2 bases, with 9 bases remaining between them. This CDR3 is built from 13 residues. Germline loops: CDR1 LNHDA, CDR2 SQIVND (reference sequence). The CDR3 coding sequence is TGTGCCAGTACTGGACAGCGCAATCAGCCCCAGCATTTT. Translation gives CASTGQRNQPQHF.

CDR3 sequence: CASTQGGRADTEAFF. The CDR3 DNA reads TGTGCCAGCACTCAAGGCGGGAGGGCGGACACTGAAGCTTTCTTT. This chain connects TRBV6-5 to TRBJ1-1; D gene unclear. V was clipped by 7 bases and J by 3 bases, with 18 bases between them. The CDR3 has 15 amino acids. CDR1 is MNHEY and CDR2 is SVGAGI in the germline V gene.

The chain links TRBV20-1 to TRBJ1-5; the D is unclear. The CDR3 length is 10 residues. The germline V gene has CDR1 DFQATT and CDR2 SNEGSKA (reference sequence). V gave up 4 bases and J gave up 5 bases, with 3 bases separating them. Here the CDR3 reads CSANDQPQHF. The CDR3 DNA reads TGCAGTGCTAATGATCAGCCCCAGCATTTT.

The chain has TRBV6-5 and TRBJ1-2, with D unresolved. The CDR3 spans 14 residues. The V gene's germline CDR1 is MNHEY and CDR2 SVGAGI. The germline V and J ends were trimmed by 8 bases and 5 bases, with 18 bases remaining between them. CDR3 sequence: CASRLDAAGYGYTF. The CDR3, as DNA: TGTGCCAGCCGACTGGACGCGGCTGGGTATGGCTACACCTTC.

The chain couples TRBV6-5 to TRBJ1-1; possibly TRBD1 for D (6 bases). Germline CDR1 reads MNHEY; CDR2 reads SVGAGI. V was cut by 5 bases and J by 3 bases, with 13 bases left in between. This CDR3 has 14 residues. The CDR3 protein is CASSRQGRDTEAFF. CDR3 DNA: TGTGCCAGCAGTCGCCAGGGGCGGGACACTGAAGCTTTCTTT.

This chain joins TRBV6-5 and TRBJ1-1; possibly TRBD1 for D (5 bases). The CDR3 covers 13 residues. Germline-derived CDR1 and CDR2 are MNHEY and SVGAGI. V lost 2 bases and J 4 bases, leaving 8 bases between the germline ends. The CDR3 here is CASSYGGTTEAFF. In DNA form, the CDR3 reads TGTGCCAGCAGTTACGGGGGTACCACTGAAGCTTTCTTT.

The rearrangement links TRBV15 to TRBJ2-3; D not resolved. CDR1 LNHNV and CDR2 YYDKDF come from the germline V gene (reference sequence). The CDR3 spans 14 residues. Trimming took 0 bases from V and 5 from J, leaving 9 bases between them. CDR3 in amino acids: CATSREQHVDTQYF. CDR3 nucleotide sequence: TGTGCCACCAGCAGAGAACAGCACGTAGATACGCAGTATTTT.

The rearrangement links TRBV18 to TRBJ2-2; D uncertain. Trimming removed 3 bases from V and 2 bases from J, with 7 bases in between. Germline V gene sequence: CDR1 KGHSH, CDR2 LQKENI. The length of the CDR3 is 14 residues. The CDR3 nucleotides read TGTGCCAGCTCACCCTCCCTAAACACCGGGGAGCTGTTTTTT. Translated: CASSPSLNTGELFF.

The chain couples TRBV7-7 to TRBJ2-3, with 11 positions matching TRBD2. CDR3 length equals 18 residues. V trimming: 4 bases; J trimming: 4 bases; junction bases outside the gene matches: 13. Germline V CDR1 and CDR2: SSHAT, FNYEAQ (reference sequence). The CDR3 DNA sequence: TGTGCCAGCAGCTCGGGGTTTGATACTAGCGGGGGCCCAGATACGCAGTATTTT. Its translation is CASSSGFDTSGGPDTQYF.

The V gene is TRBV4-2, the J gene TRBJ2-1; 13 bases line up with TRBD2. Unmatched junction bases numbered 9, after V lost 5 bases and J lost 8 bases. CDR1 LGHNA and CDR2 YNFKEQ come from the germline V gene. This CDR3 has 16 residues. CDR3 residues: CASSYRTSGSKDEQFF. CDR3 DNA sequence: TGTGCCAGCAGCTACAGGACTAGCGGGAGTAAGGATGAGCAGTTCTTC.

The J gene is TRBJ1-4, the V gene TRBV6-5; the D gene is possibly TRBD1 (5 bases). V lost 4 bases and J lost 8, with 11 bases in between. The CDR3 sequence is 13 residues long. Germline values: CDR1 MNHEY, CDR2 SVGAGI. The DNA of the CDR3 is TGTGCCAGCAGTTCCGCAGGGAGGGAAAAACTGTTTTTT. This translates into CASSSAGREKLFF.

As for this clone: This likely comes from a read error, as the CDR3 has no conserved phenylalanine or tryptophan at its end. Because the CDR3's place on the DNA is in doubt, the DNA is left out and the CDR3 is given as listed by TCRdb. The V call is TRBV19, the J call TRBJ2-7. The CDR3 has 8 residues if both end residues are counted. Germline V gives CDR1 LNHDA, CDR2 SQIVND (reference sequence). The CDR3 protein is CASSIDPS.

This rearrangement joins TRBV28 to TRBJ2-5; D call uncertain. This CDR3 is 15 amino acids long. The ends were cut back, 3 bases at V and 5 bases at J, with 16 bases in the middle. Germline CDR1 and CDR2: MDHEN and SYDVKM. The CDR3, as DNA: TGTGCCAGCAGTTTCCCGGCAGAAAGTGTGGAGACCCAGTACTTC. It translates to CASSFPAESVETQYF.

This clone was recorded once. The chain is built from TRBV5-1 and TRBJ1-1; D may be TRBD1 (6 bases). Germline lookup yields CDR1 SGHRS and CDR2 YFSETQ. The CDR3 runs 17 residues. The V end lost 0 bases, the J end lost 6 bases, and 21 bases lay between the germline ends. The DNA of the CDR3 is TGCGCCAGCAGCTTGGGCCGACTCGAGGGGGTGGTTGCTGAAGCTTTCTTT. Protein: CASSLGRLEGVVAEAFF.

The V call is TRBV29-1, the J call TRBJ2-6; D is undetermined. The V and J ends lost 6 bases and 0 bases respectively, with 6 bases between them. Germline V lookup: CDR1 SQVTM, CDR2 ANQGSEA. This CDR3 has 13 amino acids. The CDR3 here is CSVRISGANVLTF. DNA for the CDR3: TGCAGCGTGCGAATCTCTGGGGCCAACGTCCTGACTTTC. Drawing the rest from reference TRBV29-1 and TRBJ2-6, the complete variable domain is SAVISQKPSRDICQRGTSLTIQCQVDSQVTMMFWYRQQPGQSLTLIATANQGSEATYESGFVIDKFPISRPNLTFSTLTVSNMSPEDSSIYLCSVRISGANVLTFGAGSRLTVL.

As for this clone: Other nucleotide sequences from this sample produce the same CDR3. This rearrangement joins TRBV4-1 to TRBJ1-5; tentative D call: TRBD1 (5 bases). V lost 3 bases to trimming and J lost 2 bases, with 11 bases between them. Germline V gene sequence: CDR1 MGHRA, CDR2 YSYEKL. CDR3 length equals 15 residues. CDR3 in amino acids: CASSQQGGGNQPQHF. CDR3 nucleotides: TGCGCCAGCAGCCAGCAGGGTGGGGGCAATCAGCCCCAGCATTTT.

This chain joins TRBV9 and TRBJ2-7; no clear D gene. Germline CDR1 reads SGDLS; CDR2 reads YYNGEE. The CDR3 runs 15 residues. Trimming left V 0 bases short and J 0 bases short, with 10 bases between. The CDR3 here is CASSVVPSNSYEQYF. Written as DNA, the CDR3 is TGTGCCAGCAGCGTAGTTCCGAGTAACTCCTACGAGCAGTACTTC.

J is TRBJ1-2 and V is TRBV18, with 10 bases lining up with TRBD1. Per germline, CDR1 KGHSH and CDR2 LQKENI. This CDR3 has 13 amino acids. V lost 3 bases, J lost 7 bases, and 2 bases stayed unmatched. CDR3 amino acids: CASSPGTGVGYTF. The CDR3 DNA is TGTGCCAGCTCACCCGGGACAGGGGTTGGCTACACCTTC.

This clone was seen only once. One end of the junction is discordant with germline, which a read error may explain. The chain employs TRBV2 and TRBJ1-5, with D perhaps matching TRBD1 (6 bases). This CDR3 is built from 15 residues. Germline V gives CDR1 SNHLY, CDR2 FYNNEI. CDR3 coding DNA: TGTGCCAGCAAAGGGGGTGGGTATAGCATTCAGCCCCAGCATTTT. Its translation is CASKGGGYSIQPQHF.

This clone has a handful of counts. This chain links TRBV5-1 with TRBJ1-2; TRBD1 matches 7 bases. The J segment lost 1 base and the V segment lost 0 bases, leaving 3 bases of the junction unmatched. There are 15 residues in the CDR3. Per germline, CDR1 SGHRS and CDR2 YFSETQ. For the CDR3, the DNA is TGCGCCAGCAGCTTGGGACGGGACAGTAACTATGGCTACACCTTC. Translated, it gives CASSLGRDSNYGYTF.

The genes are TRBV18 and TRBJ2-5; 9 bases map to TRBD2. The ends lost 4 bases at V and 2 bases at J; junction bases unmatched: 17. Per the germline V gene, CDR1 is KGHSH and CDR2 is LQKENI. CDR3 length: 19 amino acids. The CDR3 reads CASSLSPAGGRGTQETQYF. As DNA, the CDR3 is TGTGCCAGCTCACTTTCCCCCGCGGGAGGGAGAGGGACGCAAGAGACCCAGTACTTC.

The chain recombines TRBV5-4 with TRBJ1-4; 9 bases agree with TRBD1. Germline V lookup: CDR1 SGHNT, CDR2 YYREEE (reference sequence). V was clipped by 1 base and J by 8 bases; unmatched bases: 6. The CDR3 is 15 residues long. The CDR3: CASSLSRTGEEKLFF. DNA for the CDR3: TGTGCCAGCAGCTTGAGTCGGACAGGGGAGGAAAAACTGTTTTTT.

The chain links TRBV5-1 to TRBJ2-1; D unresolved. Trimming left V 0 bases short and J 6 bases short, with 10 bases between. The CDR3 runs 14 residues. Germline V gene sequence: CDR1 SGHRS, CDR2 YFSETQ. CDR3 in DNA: TGCGCCAGCAGCTTGGAAAATCAGCCCAATGAGCAGTTCTTC. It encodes CASSLENQPNEQFF. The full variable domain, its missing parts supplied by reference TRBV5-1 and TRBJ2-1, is KAGVTQTPRYLIKTRGQQVTLSCSPISGHRSVSWYQQTPGQGLQFLFEYFSETQRNKGNFPGRFSGRQFSNSRSEMNVSTLELGDSALYLCASSLENQPNEQFFGPGTRLTVL.

The CDR3: CASSADRDSSNQPQHF. The CDR3 nucleotides read TGTGCCAGTAGCGCCGATCGGGACAGTAGCAATCAGCCCCAGCATTTT. V is TRBV19 and J is TRBJ1-5; TRBD1 aligns across 7 bases. Trimming took 6 bases from V and 0 from J; bases not matched to a gene: 8. The CDR3 covers 16 residues. Germline V gene data show CDR1 as LNHDA and CDR2 as SQIVND (reference sequence).

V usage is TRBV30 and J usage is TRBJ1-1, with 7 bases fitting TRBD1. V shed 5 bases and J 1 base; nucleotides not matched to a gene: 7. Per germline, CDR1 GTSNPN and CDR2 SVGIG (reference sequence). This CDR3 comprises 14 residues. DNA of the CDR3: TGTGCCTGGGGGAAAGGGACAGCGAACACTGAAGCTTTCTTT. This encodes CAWGKGTANTEAFF. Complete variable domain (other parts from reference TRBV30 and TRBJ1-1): SQTIHQWPATLVQPVGSPLSLECTVEGTSNPNLYWYRQAAGRGLQLLFYSVGIGQISSEVPQNLSASRPQDRQFILSSKKLLLSDSGFYLCAWGKGTANTEAFFGQGTRLTVV.

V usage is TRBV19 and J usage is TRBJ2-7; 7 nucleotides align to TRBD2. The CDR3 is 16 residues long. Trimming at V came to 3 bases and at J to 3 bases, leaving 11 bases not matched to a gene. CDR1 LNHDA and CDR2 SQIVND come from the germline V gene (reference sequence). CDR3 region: CASSISNSGLGYEQYF. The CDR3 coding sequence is TGTGCCAGTAGTATCTCGAATAGCGGGTTGGGCTACGAGCAGTACTTC. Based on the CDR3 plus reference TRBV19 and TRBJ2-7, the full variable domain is DGGITQSPKYLFRKEGQNVTLSCEQNLNHDAMYWYRQDPGQGLRLIYYSQIVNDFQKGDIAEGYSVSREKKESFPLTVTSAQKNPTAFYLCASSISNSGLGYEQYFGPGTRLTVT.

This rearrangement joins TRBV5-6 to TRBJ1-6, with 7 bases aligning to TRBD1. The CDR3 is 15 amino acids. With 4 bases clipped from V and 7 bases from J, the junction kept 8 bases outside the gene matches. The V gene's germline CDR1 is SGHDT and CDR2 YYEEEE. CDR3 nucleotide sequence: TGTGCCAGCAGCATTACGGGACAGATGAATTCACCCCTCCACTTT. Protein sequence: CASSITGQMNSPLHF.